Shown below are 30 T cell receptor beta chains from a single sample sequenced in a study of T cells in Graves' hyperthyroidism and ophthalmopathy. TCR beta CDR3 regions were amplified from RNA. The HTBI set primed first-round TCR CDR3 RT-PCR. MiXCR, run by TCRdb on the multiplex PCR reads, gives a single entry per CDR3 protein. The sample shows around 270,000 distinct CDR3 sequences, about 19% of them seen only once. Sequencing was done on a sample of blood. These receptors all stem from a man aged 45-65 years with Graves' ophthalmopathy.

This sequence joins TRBV2 and TRBJ2-3, with TRBD2 matching over 13 bases. The ends lost 6 bases at V and 6 bases at J; junction bases unmatched: 15. Germline V lookup: CDR1 SNHLY, CDR2 FYNNEI. The CDR3 runs to 18 residues. CDR3 region: CASSRLPGLAGPRDTQYF. In nucleotides, the CDR3 is TGTGCCAGCAGCAGACTTCCGGGACTAGCGGGGCCAAGGGATACGCAGTATTTT.

The CDR3 nucleotides are TGCGCCAGCAGCTTTACGGCAGGGCTTAGGGAGACCCAGTACTTC. Translating it yields CASSFTAGLRETQYF. The chain has TRBV5-1 and TRBJ2-5, with D perhaps TRBD1 (5 bases). The CDR3 extends over 15 amino acids. Germline loops: CDR1 SGHRS, CDR2 YFSETQ. Trimming pared 2 bases from V and 5 bases from J, leaving 16 bases between.

CDR3 sequence (DNA): TGTGCCAGCAGTCCCGGGGAGGTCATCTCCTGGGAGCAGTACTTC. Translation: CASSPGEVISWEQYF. The V call is TRBV12-3 or TRBV12-4, the J call TRBJ2-7, with D possibly being TRBD2 (6 bases). The V end was cut by 5 bases, the J end by 7 bases, with 21 bases between. This CDR3 contains 15 residues.

This clonotype was found many times. This sequence joins TRBV11-2 and TRBJ1-2; D is possibly TRBD1 (6 bases). In germline, CDR1 is SGHAT, CDR2 FQNNGV. The CDR3 has 15 amino acids. The ends were cut back, 0 bases at V and 0 bases at J, with 8 bases in the middle. The CDR3, as DNA: TGTGCCAGCAGCTTAGAACCAGGGGCTAACTATGGCTACACCTTC. Residues: CASSLEPGANYGYTF.

The table lists this clonotype with many counts. The rearrangement links TRBV19 to TRBJ1-1; D gene uncertain. Germline V gives CDR1 LNHDA, CDR2 SQIVND (reference sequence). V lost 3 bases and J lost 4, with 12 bases in between. CDR3 length: 14 amino acids. CDR3 sequence: CASSIRTATTEAFF. For the CDR3, the DNA is TGTGCCAGTAGTATTAGAACGGCCACCACTGAAGCTTTCTTT.

The J gene is TRBJ2-2, the V gene TRBV19; 10 bases fit TRBD2. Germline V gene sequence: CDR1 LNHDA, CDR2 SQIVND (reference sequence). V trimming: 7 bases; J trimming: 6 bases; junction bases outside the gene matches: 14. The CDR3 consists of 17 residues. The DNA of the CDR3 is TGTGCCAGTAAAAAAGGAGGGGCTAGCGGGAGTTCCGGGGAGCTGTTTTTT. It encodes CASKKGGASGSSGELFF.

This clonotype was picked up many times. V is TRBV28 and J is TRBJ2-5; 7 bases are a match to TRBD1. The CDR3 extends over 14 amino acids. The junction had 7 bases not matched to a gene; V was cut back by 6 bases and J by 3 bases. Looked up from germline, CDR1 is MDHEN and CDR2 is SYDVKM. The CDR3 reads CASRMTGSKETQYF. The CDR3 DNA sequence: TGTGCCAGCAGAATGACAGGGAGTAAAGAGACCCAGTACTTC.

This clonotype was counted between two and nine times. In this CDR3 the conserved last residue, phenylalanine or tryptophan, is missing, so a read error is likely. This sequence joins TRBV20-1 and TRBJ2-1; D remains ambiguous. The CDR3 runs 15 residues. The ends were cut back, 3 bases at V and 4 bases at J, with 16 bases in the middle. CDR1 and CDR2 (germline): DFQATT, SNEGSKA (reference sequence). The CDR3 region has the DNA TGCAGTGCTAGTCTATCGGGCCTCGGGTACAATGAGCAGTTCCTC. It encodes CSASLSGLGYNEQFL.

Ten or more counts support this clonotype. This chain uses TRBV3-1 with TRBJ1-5; TRBD1 matches 7 bases. From germline, CDR1 is LGHDT and CDR2 YNNKEL (reference sequence). V gave up 1 base and J gave up 12 bases; unmatched junction bases: 9. The CDR3 is 14 residues long. The CDR3 coding sequence is TGTGCCAGCAGCCAAGGCGGGCCCCAGGGGGTCCAGCATTTT. It specifies CASSQGGPQGVQHF.

Many counts were recorded for this clonotype. This chain uses TRBV2 with TRBJ2-7; D is unclear. Trimming took off 3 bases at V and 3 bases at J, with 12 bases between the two ends. The germline V gene encodes CDR1 SNHLY and CDR2 FYNNEI. The CDR3 has 14 amino acids. The DNA for the CDR3 is TGTGCCAGCAGTGAGGAGAGCCTTCTCTACGAGCAGTACTTC. This codes for CASSEESLLYEQYF. Based on the CDR3 plus reference TRBV2 and TRBJ2-7, the full variable domain is EPEVTQTPSHQVTQMGQEVILRCVPISNHLYFYWYRQILGQKVEFLVSFYNNEISEKSEIFDDQFSVERPDGSNFTLKIRSTKLEDSAMYFCASSEESLLYEQYFGPGTRLTVT.

The chain uses TRBV6-1 and TRBJ1-5; maybe TRBD1 (6 bases). CDR1 is MNHNS and CDR2 is SASEGT in the germline V gene. The V end was cut by 3 bases, the J end by 2 bases, with 11 bases between. This CDR3 is 15 amino acids long. The CDR3 nucleotides read TGTGCCAGCAGTGAGGGGGGCGCCGGCAATCAGCCCCAGCATTTT. Its protein product is CASSEGGAGNQPQHF.

This clonotype was seen many times. In DNA, the CDR3 is TGTGCCAGCAGCTTAGGGGGAACAGCGATTAACACTGAAGCTTTCTTT. Protein sequence: CASSLGGTAINTEAFF. The chain carries TRBV11-2 and TRBJ1-1, with D hard to call. Deletions cut 1 base from V and 2 bases from J, with 14 bases between. The CDR3 is made up of 16 amino acids. The V gene's germline CDR1 is SGHAT and CDR2 FQNNGV.

This clonotype came up a few times. The rearrangement links TRBV12-3 or TRBV12-4 to TRBJ2-1; D ambiguous. With 1 base removed from V and 6 bases from J, the gap between germline ends came to 13 bases. This CDR3 is 15 amino acids long. The CDR3 sequence is CASSLVINPFNEQFF. For the CDR3, the DNA is TGTGCCAGCAGTTTAGTTATTAACCCCTTCAATGAGCAGTTCTTC.

The rearrangement links TRBV5-1 to TRBJ2-7, with unresolved D. V lost 0 bases and J lost 1, with 17 bases in between. Germline V lookup: CDR1 SGHRS, CDR2 YFSETQ. The CDR3 loop spans 17 amino acids. CDR3 bases: TGCGCCAGCAGCTTGGTTTCTGGGATCACCTCATCCTACGAGCAGTACTTC. It translates to CASSLVSGITSSYEQYF.

The rearrangement links TRBV7-9 to TRBJ1-4; perhaps TRBD1 as D (5 bases). Germline V lookup: CDR1 SEHNR, CDR2 FQNEAQ (reference sequence). The CDR3 is 15 amino acids. The V end was cut by 4 bases, the J end by 3 bases, with 12 bases between. CDR3 in DNA: TGTGCCAGCAGCTCCGGGGGGGTCCCTAATGAAAAACTGTTTTTT. Its translation: CASSSGGVPNEKLFF.

In this sample, this clonotype turned up many times. CDR3 sequence reads: CASSPKTTGGEQYF. CDR3 DNA: TGCGCCAGCAGCCCTAAAACTACAGGGGGCGAGCAGTACTTC. The V gene is TRBV5-1, the J gene TRBJ2-7, with TRBD1 matching 8 bases. The CDR3 covers 14 residues. V lost 4 bases to trimming and J lost 6 bases; unmatched junction nucleotides: 9. CDR1 and CDR2 from the germline V gene are SGHRS and YFSETQ.

V usage is TRBV29-1 and J usage is TRBJ2-2; D call uncertain. V dropped 4 bases and J dropped 0 bases, with 3 bases sitting between them. Looked up from germline, CDR1 is SQVTM and CDR2 is ANQGSEA. The CDR3 consists of 12 residues. CDR3 loop: CSVVTNTGELFF. In nucleotides, the CDR3 is TGCAGCGTTGTGACGAACACCGGGGAGCTGTTTTTT.

This clonotype was detected a few times. This chain joins TRBV20-1 and TRBJ2-7, with 11 bases matching TRBD1. V was clipped by 3 bases and J by 6 bases; unmatched bases: 10. Germline CDR1 reads DFQATT; CDR2 reads SNEGSKA (reference sequence). This CDR3 contains 15 residues. The CDR3 sequence: CSARLPGQGVGEQYF. CDR3 bases: TGCAGTGCTAGGCTTCCGGGACAGGGGGTGGGCGAGCAGTACTTC.

V usage is TRBV6-2 or TRBV6-3 and J usage is TRBJ2-7; 11 bases map to TRBD1. V dropped 6 bases and J dropped 2; count of bases not matched to a gene: 6. The length of the CDR3 is 15 residues. CDR1 and CDR2 from the germline V gene are MNHEY and SVGEGT. The CDR3 loop reads CASRVGQGVTYEQYF. The CDR3 nucleotides are TGTGCCAGCAGGGTGGGACAGGGGGTAACCTACGAGCAGTACTTC.

The chain links TRBV6-1 to TRBJ2-3; D is possibly TRBD2 (5 bases). Trimming left V 10 bases short and J 7 bases short, with 21 bases between. The CDR3 covers 14 residues. The V gene's germline CDR1 is MNHNS and CDR2 SASEGT. CDR3 residues: CAIGGSAAPYTQYF. The CDR3 DNA sequence: TGTGCCATCGGTGGCTCAGCGGCCCCTTATACGCAGTATTTT.

This clonotype appeared a few times. This chain uses TRBV4-1 with TRBJ1-1; the match to TRBD1 covers 7 bases. CDR1 is MGHRA and CDR2 is YSYEKL in the germline V gene. The CDR3 consists of 14 residues. The J segment lost 5 bases and the V segment lost 0 bases, leaving 3 bases of the junction unmatched. DNA of the CDR3: TGCGCCAGCAGCCAAGAAGGGGGCGGAACTGAAGCTTTCTTT. Translating gives CASSQEGGGTEAFF.

This clonotype occurred a few times. V and J are TRBV4-2 and TRBJ2-7, with D tentatively TRBD1 or TRBD2 (5 bases each). The CDR3 contains 14 residues. Germline CDR1 reads LGHNA; CDR2 reads YNFKEQ. Trimming cost V 1 base and J 2 bases, with 9 bases left between them. The DNA for the CDR3 is TGTGCCAGCAGCCAAGGGGGGATTACCTACGAGCAGTACTTC. Encoded protein: CASSQGGITYEQYF.

This clonotype was observed many times. The chain links TRBV5-1 to TRBJ2-1; the match to TRBD1 covers 9 bases. The CDR3 length is 12 residues. CDR1 is SGHRS, CDR2 YFSETQ, per germline. The ends lost 3 bases at V and 12 bases at J; junction bases unmatched: 4. Written as DNA, the CDR3 is TGCGCCAGCAGCTCGACAGGGGGTAGGCAGTTCTTC. Amino acids: CASSSTGGRQFF.

This clonotype has a count of ten or more. V usage is TRBV6-1 and J usage is TRBJ1-2; 9 bases are shared with TRBD1. The junction had 8 bases not matched to a gene; V was cut back by 5 bases and J by 7 bases. The V gene's germline CDR1 is MNHNS and CDR2 SASEGT. The CDR3 has 14 amino acids. CDR3 residues: CASSKRDRAPGYTF. CDR3 nucleotides: TGTGCCAGCAGTAAACGGGACAGGGCTCCTGGCTACACCTTC.

Turning to this clonotype: A read error may be the cause here, since a much bigger clone is one base away. The J gene is TRBJ2-7, the V gene TRBV12-3 or TRBV12-4; 12 positions agree with TRBD2. V gave up 5 bases and J gave up 3 bases; unmatched junction bases: 5. This CDR3 region has 15 residues. The DNA for the CDR3 is TGTGCCAGCAGTCTCCCGGGACTAGCGGGCTACGAGCAGTACTTC. This translates into CASSLPGLAGYEQYF.

Many counts were recorded for this clonotype. The rearrangement links TRBV30 to TRBJ2-1; D not certain. V lost 0 bases and J 4 bases, leaving 13 bases between the germline ends. The CDR3 totals 15 residues. Germline assignment: CDR1 GTSNPN and CDR2 SVGIG (reference sequence). The CDR3 bases are TGTGCCTGGAGTGTGGGCGGCCCATCATACAATGAGCAGTTCTTC. This gives the protein CAWSVGGPSYNEQFF.

The sample holds many counts of this clonotype. The chain combines TRBV5-1 with TRBJ2-7; the match to TRBD1 covers 8 bases. Germline loops: CDR1 SGHRS, CDR2 YFSETQ. CDR3 length equals 15 residues. The V segment lost 0 bases and the J segment 0 bases; nucleotides outside the gene matches: 2. CDR3 sequence reads: CASSLGQGASYEQYF. The CDR3 nucleotides are TGCGCCAGCAGCTTGGGGCAGGGGGCCTCCTACGAGCAGTACTTC.

The V call is TRBV28, the J call TRBJ2-5, with 10 bases lining up with TRBD2. CDR3 length equals 11 residues. V trimming: 7 bases; J trimming: 14 bases; junction bases outside the gene matches: 7. Germline V gene sequence: CDR1 MDHEN, CDR2 SYDVKM. CDR3 sequence: CASKGTSARYF. CDR3 DNA: TGTGCCAGCAAAGGGACTAGCGCCCGCTACTTC.

This clonotype was counted ten times or more. The V call is TRBV2, the J call TRBJ2-1; TRBD1 is a possible D gene (6 bases). There are 13 residues in the CDR3. The V gene lost 4 bases and the J gene lost 9 bases, with 13 bases spanning the gap. CDR1 is SNHLY and CDR2 is FYNNEI in the germline V gene. Here the CDR3 reads CASSGTVQGEQFF. The CDR3 DNA reads TGTGCCAGCAGTGGGACAGTCCAGGGTGAGCAGTTCTTC.

There are many counts of this clonotype. The V gene is TRBV11-1, the J gene TRBJ2-1; tentative D call: TRBD2 (6 bases). Germline assignment: CDR1 SGHAT and CDR2 FQDESV (reference sequence). Trimming left V 5 bases short and J 8 bases short, with 7 bases between. The CDR3 spans 11 residues. The CDR3 reads CASSTGDEQFF. CDR3 nucleotides: TGTGCCAGCAGCACGGGGGATGAGCAGTTCTTC.